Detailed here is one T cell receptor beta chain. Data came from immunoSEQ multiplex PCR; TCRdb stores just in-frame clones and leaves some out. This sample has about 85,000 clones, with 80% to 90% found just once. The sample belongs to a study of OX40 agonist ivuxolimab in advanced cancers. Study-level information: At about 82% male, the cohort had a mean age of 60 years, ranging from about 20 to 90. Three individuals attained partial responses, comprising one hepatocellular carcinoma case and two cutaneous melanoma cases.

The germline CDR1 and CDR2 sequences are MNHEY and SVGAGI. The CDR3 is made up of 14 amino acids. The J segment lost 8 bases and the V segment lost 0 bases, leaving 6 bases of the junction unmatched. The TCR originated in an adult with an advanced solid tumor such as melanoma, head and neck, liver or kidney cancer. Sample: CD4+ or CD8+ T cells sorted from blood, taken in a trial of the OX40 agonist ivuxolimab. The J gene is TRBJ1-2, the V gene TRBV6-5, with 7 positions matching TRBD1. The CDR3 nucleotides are TGTGCCAGCAGTTACTCCGACAGGGTGGGCGGCTACACCTTC. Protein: CASSYSDRVGGYTF.